This T cell receptor (beta chain) comes out of a study of human T cells and chemical hapten exposure. Study at large: During the roughly 24-week study period, patients had diphenylcyclopropenone applied to the scalp every week.

MiXCR, run by TCRdb on the RACE reads, gives a single entry per CDR3 protein. The sample has 100,000 or so distinct CDR3 sequences; around 35% are singletons. Time point reported: patch test 3, about 24 weeks after DPC sensitization. The treatment: therapeutic diphenylcyclopropenone sensitization with weekly scalp DPC. V trimming: 7 bases; J trimming: 2 bases; junction bases outside the gene matches: 4. This CDR3 has 13 amino acids. The genes are TRBV12-3 or TRBV12-4 and TRBJ1-1, with 7 bases that match TRBD1. The sample in question was whole blood, obtained in connection with sensitization to the hapten diphenylcyclopropenone (DPC). The receptor was isolated from a man aged 40-55 years with alopecia areata. Some clones in this sample may be carry-over from other donors' samples. Here the CDR3 reads CASMGQPNTEAFF. The DNA of the CDR3 is TGTGCCAGCATGGGACAGCCCAACACTGAAGCTTTCTTT.